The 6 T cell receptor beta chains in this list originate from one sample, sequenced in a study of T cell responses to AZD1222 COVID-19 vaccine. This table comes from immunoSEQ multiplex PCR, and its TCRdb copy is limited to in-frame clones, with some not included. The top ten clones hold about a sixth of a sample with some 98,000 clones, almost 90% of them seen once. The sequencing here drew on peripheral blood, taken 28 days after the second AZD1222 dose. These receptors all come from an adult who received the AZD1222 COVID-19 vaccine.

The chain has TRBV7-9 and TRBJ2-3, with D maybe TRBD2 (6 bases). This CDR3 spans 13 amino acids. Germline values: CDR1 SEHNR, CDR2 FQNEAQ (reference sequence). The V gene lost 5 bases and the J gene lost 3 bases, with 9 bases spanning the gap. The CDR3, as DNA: TGTGCCAGCAGCCGCGCGGGGACAGATACGCAGTATTTT. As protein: CASSRAGTDTQYF.

DNA for the CDR3: TGTGCCAGCTCCCTCACAGAGACCCAGTACTTC. Protein: CASSLTETQYF. This chain links TRBV18 with TRBJ2-5, with D unresolved. Germline-derived CDR1 and CDR2 are KGHSH and LQKENI. With 6 bases removed from V and 4 bases from J, the gap between germline ends came to 6 bases. This CDR3 is 11 amino acids long.

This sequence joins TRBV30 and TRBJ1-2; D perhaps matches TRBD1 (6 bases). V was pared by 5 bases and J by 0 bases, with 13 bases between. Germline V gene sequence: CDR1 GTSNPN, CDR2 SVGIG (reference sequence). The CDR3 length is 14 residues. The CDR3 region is CAWDRTPANYGYTF. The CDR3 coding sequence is TGTGCCTGGGACAGGACGCCAGCTAACTATGGCTACACCTTC.

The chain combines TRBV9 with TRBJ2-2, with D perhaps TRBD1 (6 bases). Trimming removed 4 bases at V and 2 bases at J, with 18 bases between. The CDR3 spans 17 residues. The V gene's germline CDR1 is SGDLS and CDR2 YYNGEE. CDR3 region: CASSPKWGQGNTGELFF. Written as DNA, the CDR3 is TGTGCCAGCAGCCCTAAGTGGGGGCAGGGTAACACCGGGGAGCTGTTTTTT.

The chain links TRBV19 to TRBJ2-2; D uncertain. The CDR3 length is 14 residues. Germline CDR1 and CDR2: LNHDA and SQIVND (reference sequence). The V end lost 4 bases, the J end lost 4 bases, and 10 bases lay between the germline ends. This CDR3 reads CASSTDSGTGELFF. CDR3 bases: TGTGCCAGTAGTACGGATTCGGGCACCGGGGAGCTGTTTTTT.

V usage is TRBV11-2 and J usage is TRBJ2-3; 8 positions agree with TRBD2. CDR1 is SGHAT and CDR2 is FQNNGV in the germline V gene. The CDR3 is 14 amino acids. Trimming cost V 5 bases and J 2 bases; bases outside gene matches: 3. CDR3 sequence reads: CASSPSGSTDTQYF. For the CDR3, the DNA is TGTGCCAGCAGCCCTAGCGGGTCCACAGATACGCAGTATTTT.